This passage covers 21 T cell receptor beta chains from one sample sequenced in a study of blood T cell repertoires in COVID-19. The data were produced by immunoSEQ multiplex PCR, yet TCRdb's version contains in-frame clones alone and is incomplete. The sample contains around 270,000 clones, 88% of which appear only once. The source material was peripheral blood. All receptors come from a man in his 60s who had recovered from COVID-19.

V gene TRBV12-5 combines with J gene TRBJ2-7; 8 nucleotides line up with TRBD1. J lost 3 bases, V lost 8 bases, and 9 bases had no gene match. CDR3 length equals 14 residues. Germline loops: CDR1 LGHNT, CDR2 FRNRAP. The CDR3 nucleotides are TGTGCTAGTAAAGGGACAGGTCAAATCTACGAGCAGTACTTC. Translated: CASKGTGQIYEQYF.

This clone was recorded only once. The CDR3 is CASSLRQGADTQYF. The DNA for the CDR3 is TGTGCCAGCAGTTTAAGACAGGGGGCAGATACGCAGTATTTT. The V gene is TRBV27, the J gene TRBJ2-3; TRBD1 aligns across 9 bases. Germline V gene sequence: CDR1 MNHEY, CDR2 SMNVEV (reference sequence). The CDR3 runs 14 residues. The V and J ends lost 2 bases and 4 bases, in that order; junction bases with no gene match: 1.

CDR3 sequence: CASSLRDRGSYEQYF. CDR3 bases: TGTGCCAGCAGCTTACGGGACAGGGGGTCCTACGAGCAGTACTTC. The chain carries TRBV11-2 and TRBJ2-7; 11 bases fit TRBD1. V was pared by 2 bases and J by 1 base, with 1 base of the junction left unmatched. The V gene's germline CDR1 is SGHAT and CDR2 FQNNGV. CDR3 size: 15 residues.

The chain employs TRBV5-1 and TRBJ2-3; TRBD1 matches 7 bases. CDR3 length equals 15 residues. The ends lost 0 bases at V and 5 bases at J; junction bases unmatched: 6. In germline, CDR1 is SGHRS, CDR2 YFSETQ. CDR3 sequence: CASSLDRGLVDTQYF. The CDR3, as DNA: TGCGCCAGCAGCTTGGATAGGGGGCTCGTAGATACGCAGTATTTT.

V and J are TRBV28 and TRBJ1-1; TRBD1 agrees at 8 bases. Germline CDR1 reads MDHEN; CDR2 reads SYDVKM. V dropped 6 bases and J dropped 1; count of bases not matched to a gene: 7. The CDR3 runs to 15 residues. This CDR3 reads CASRSSGTGNTEAFF. CDR3 bases: TGTGCCAGCAGGTCCTCCGGGACAGGGAACACTGAAGCTTTCTTT.

CDR3 nucleotide sequence: TGTGCCAGCAGTGGACCCGGGACAGGGGGCGGAAACTATGGCTACACCTTC. This gives the protein CASSGPGTGGGNYGYTF. The chain recombines TRBV6-1 with TRBJ1-2, with 12 nucleotides matching TRBD1. Germline CDR1 is MNHNS and CDR2 is SASEGT. The CDR3 is 17 residues long. V gave up 4 bases and J gave up 2 bases; unmatched junction bases: 8.

The CDR3, as DNA: TGTGCCAGTAGTCGGGACAGAATATATGAAGCTTTCTTT. Translating gives CASSRDRIYEAFF. The chain uses TRBV19 and TRBJ1-1, with 7 bases lining up with TRBD1. This CDR3 is built from 13 residues. Germline CDR1 LNHDA, CDR2 SQIVND (reference sequence). Trimming removed 5 bases from V and 7 bases from J; junction bases left unmatched: 7.

The chain links TRBV5-1 to TRBJ2-6; TRBD1 aligns across 8 bases. Trimming cost V 1 base and J 0 bases; bases outside gene matches: 9. The CDR3 consists of 19 residues. In germline, CDR1 is SGHRS, CDR2 YFSETQ. As DNA, the CDR3 is TGCGCCAGCAGCTTGTCCGCTGGCAGGGGGCACTCTGGGGCCAACGTCCTGACTTTC. It translates to CASSLSAGRGHSGANVLTF.

The chain employs TRBV13 and TRBJ2-5; TRBD2 agrees at 10 bases. The CDR3 totals 16 residues. J was trimmed by 5 bases and V by 2 bases; bases with no gene match: 8. Germline-derived CDR1 and CDR2 are PRHDT and FYEKMQ (reference sequence). The CDR3 spells CASSLYGLAALETQYF. Here the CDR3 DNA reads TGTGCCAGCAGCTTATATGGACTAGCGGCGCTGGAGACCCAGTACTTC.

The genes are TRBV6-4 and TRBJ2-3; 12 bases map to TRBD1. With 6 bases clipped from V and 4 bases from J, the junction kept 8 bases outside the gene matches. This CDR3 has 16 amino acids. Per the germline V gene, CDR1 is MRHNA and CDR2 is SNTAGT. The CDR3 loop reads CASRPQGQGAADTQYF. CDR3 sequence (DNA): TGTGCCAGCAGGCCCCAGGGACAGGGGGCAGCAGATACGCAGTATTTT.

This clone has only one observation. The chain joins TRBV11-3 to TRBJ2-3, with a tentative D call TRBD2 (5 bases). Trimming removed 5 bases at V and 2 bases at J, with 11 bases between. The CDR3 has 14 amino acids. Looked up from germline, CDR1 is SGHNT and CDR2 is YENEEA. CDR3: CASSMGSITDTQYF. In nucleotides, the CDR3 is TGTGCCAGCAGCATGGGGAGCATCACAGATACGCAGTATTTT.

The chain is built from TRBV5-1 and TRBJ2-3, with 11 nucleotides matching TRBD2. The CDR3 length is 16 residues. The J segment lost 1 base and the V segment lost 4 bases, leaving 5 bases of the junction unmatched. Germline V CDR1 and CDR2: SGHRS, YFSETQ. DNA of the CDR3: TGCGCCAGCAGCCCAGTGGGACTAGCGGGCACAGATACGCAGTATTTT. This translates into CASSPVGLAGTDTQYF. The full variable domain, rest sourced from reference TRBV5-1 and TRBJ2-3, is KAGVTQTPRYLIKTRGQQVTLSCSPISGHRSVSWYQQTPGQGLQFLFEYFSETQRNKGNFPGRFSGRQFSNSRSEMNVSTLELGDSALYLCASSPVGLAGTDTQYFGPGTRLTVL.

The chain couples TRBV9 to TRBJ2-3, with D unresolved. This CDR3 is 15 amino acids long. The V gene lost 0 bases and the J gene lost 4 bases, with 12 bases spanning the gap. Germline loops: CDR1 SGDLS, CDR2 YYNGEE. CDR3 in amino acids: CASSVDSPGADTQYF. CDR3 nucleotides: TGTGCCAGCAGCGTAGACAGCCCAGGCGCAGATACGCAGTATTTT.

The chain combines TRBV6-5 with TRBJ1-5, with 8 bases fitting TRBD1. The length of the CDR3 is 15 residues. With V trimmed by 6 bases and J by 4 bases, 8 bases remained unmatched. The germline gives CDR1 MNHEY, CDR2 SVGAGI. The CDR3 protein is CASSRDRGGNQPQHF. The CDR3, as DNA: TGTGCCAGCAGCCGAGACAGGGGCGGGAATCAGCCCCAGCATTTT.

J is TRBJ2-5 and V is TRBV2, with a tentative D call TRBD2 (6 bases). V lost 7 bases and J 5 bases, leaving 11 bases between the germline ends. This CDR3 spans 12 amino acids. The germline V gene has CDR1 SNHLY and CDR2 FYNNEI. The CDR3 DNA reads as TGTGCCAGCACTAAACGGGGGGAGACCCAGTACTTC. This translates into CASTKRGETQYF. The whole variable domain, remainder taken from reference TRBV2 and TRBJ2-5, is EPEVTQTPSHQVTQMGQEVILRCVPISNHLYFYWYRQILGQKVEFLVSFYNNEISEKSEIFDDQFSVERPDGSNFTLKIRSTKLEDSAMYFCASTKRGETQYFGPGTRLLVL.

This chain joins TRBV6-5 and TRBJ2-3, with a tentative D call TRBD1 (6 bases). Germline CDR1 reads MNHEY; CDR2 reads SVGAGI. The CDR3 contains 16 residues. Trimming removed 1 base at V and 2 bases at J, with 13 bases between. CDR3: CASSYLGGTYTDTQYF. CDR3 bases: TGTGCCAGCAGTTACTTAGGGGGAACTTACACAGATACGCAGTATTTT.

CDR3 bases: TGTGCCAGTAGCCCAAGGGGGCCCACAGATACGCAGTATTTT. It specifies CASSPRGPTDTQYF. This sequence joins TRBV19 and TRBJ2-3; TRBD1 aligns across 7 bases. Unmatched junction bases numbered 5, after V lost 6 bases and J lost 2 bases. CDR3 length: 14 amino acids. Germline lookup yields CDR1 LNHDA and CDR2 SQIVND (reference sequence).

The chain couples TRBV5-6 to TRBJ2-1; the match to TRBD1 covers 11 bases. This CDR3 comprises 15 residues. V lost 1 base, J lost 9 bases, and 6 bases stayed unmatched. CDR1 is SGHDT and CDR2 is YYEEEE in the germline V gene. The CDR3: CASSLHGQGAFEQFF. CDR3 coding DNA: TGTGCCAGCAGCTTGCACGGACAGGGGGCCTTTGAGCAGTTCTTC.

This chain's CDR3 is CASRPKTGRGFYEQYF. CDR3 DNA sequence: TGTGCCAGCAGGCCCAAAACAGGGAGGGGGTTTTACGAGCAGTACTTC. The chain couples TRBV27 to TRBJ2-7; tentatively, D is TRBD2 (7 bases). The germline V and J ends were trimmed by 6 bases and 4 bases, with 22 bases remaining between them. Germline V gene sequence: CDR1 MNHEY, CDR2 SMNVEV (reference sequence). The CDR3 runs 16 residues.

This sequence joins TRBV18 and TRBJ1-6; TRBD1 might be the D (5 bases). Germline-derived CDR1 and CDR2 are KGHSH and LQKENI. This CDR3 is built from 14 residues. V shed 3 bases and J shed 6 bases, with 9 bases lying between them. The CDR3, as DNA: TGTGCCAGCTCACCGGGGGGGGGTAATTCACCCCTCCACTTT. Translated: CASSPGGGNSPLHF. The full variable domain, rest sourced from reference TRBV18 and TRBJ1-6, is NAGVMQNPRHLVRRRGQEARLRCSPMKGHSHVYWYRQLPEEGLKFMVYLQKENIIDESGMPKERFSAEFPKEGPSILRIQQVVRGDSAAYFCASSPGGGNSPLHFGNGTRLTVT.

In regard to this clone: Other nucleotide sequences in the sample specify the same CDR3. This CDR3 reads CASRWDRSSGNTIYF. CDR3 sequence (DNA): TGTGCCAGCAGATGGGACAGAAGCTCTGGAAACACCATATATTTT. V gene TRBV6-5 combines with J gene TRBJ1-3; 7 nucleotides line up with TRBD1. The ends lost 6 bases at V and 0 bases at J; junction bases unmatched: 5. Germline CDR1 and CDR2: MNHEY and SVGAGI. The CDR3 is 15 amino acids.